This section outlines one TCR beta chain sequence together with its context. Its antigen remains unidentified. This record comes from a study of post-analysis software for immune sequencing data. General study results and limits: Elevated frequency relative to controls characterized four or five TRBV segments in patients, TRBV5-6, TRBV5-1 and TRBV20-1 among them.

Germline V gives CDR1 LGHNA, CDR2 YNFKEQ. The CDR3 sequence is 14 residues long. Unique molecular identifiers were present in the TCR beta cDNA libraries. Via MiXCR, TCRdb re-called the PCR reads, giving one row per CDR3 protein. The sample lists about 770,000 distinct CDR3 sequences, around 46% occurring once. This sequence was found in a girl aged 5 to 17 with multiple sclerosis. The sequencing input was blood. The rearrangement joins TRBV4-2 to TRBJ2-1; possible D gene TRBD2, 5 bases. The J call is doubtful: the DNA matches TRBJ2-7 better. CDR3 DNA: TGTGCCAGCAGCGGGAGTGGGCGGCCCTACGAGCAGTACTTC. It yields the protein CASSGSGRPYEQYF.